These 2 T cell receptor beta chains were sequenced from one sample in a study of T-cell memory formation after mild COVID-19. TCRdb redid the calling of the 5' RACE reads with MiXCR, one entry per CDR3 protein. The sample holds around 430,000 distinct CDR3 sequences, about 15% seen once. Sequencing used PBMCs or a T cell subset sorted from them (not recorded which). The receptors derive from a young man who had mild COVID-19 (a few samples of this study predate the infection). Cell type and time point are not known.

There are many counts of this clonotype. The V call is TRBV7-2, the J call TRBJ2-1, with D maybe TRBD2 (6 bases). CDR1 is SGHTA and CDR2 is FQGNSA in the germline V gene. V lost 5 bases, J lost 3 bases, and 17 bases lay in between. This CDR3 spans 16 amino acids. The chain's CDR3 is CASSASSAPYYNEQFF. The CDR3 DNA reads as TGTGCCAGCAGCGCATCTAGCGCCCCATACTACAATGAGCAGTTCTTC.

This clonotype was detected a few times. CDR3 loop: CASRRALNEQFF. The CDR3 nucleotides are TGTGCCAGCAGACGGGCGCTTAATGAGCAGTTCTTC. The chain has TRBV12-3 or TRBV12-4 and TRBJ2-1; D unclear. CDR3 size: 12 residues. V was pared by 6 bases and J by 7 bases, with 10 bases between.